Below, 26 T cell receptor beta chains from the same sample are listed, as sequenced in a study of blood T cell repertoires in COVID-19 (dated by TCRdb to 2018 to 2020). Libraries were made using the immunoSEQ multiplex PCR assay. TCRdb obtained this table from immuneACCESS and retained in-frame rearrangements with V and J assigned. These tables miss some clones; where compared with another copy, unresolved V genes account for less than half of the shortfall, and the remainder is unexplained. This sample is represented by roughly 200,000 clones; around 90% of them were singletons. The ten largest clones capture around 7% of the sample. The sample taken for sequencing was peripheral blood. Receptors originate from a middle-aged man with acute or convalescent COVID-19.

On this clone: This same CDR3 is encoded by further DNA sequences in the sample. This sequence joins TRBV7-2 and TRBJ2-5; 8 nucleotides match TRBD2. Per germline, CDR1 SGHTA and CDR2 FQGNSA. This CDR3 spans 12 amino acids. After removal of 8 bases from V and 5 bases from J, the junction contained 4 bases not matched to a gene. CDR3 coding DNA: TGTGCCAGCGGCGGGGGGCGGGAGACCCAGTACTTC. Protein sequence: CASGGGRETQYF. Supplemented by reference TRBV7-2 and TRBJ2-5, the full variable domain reads GAGVSQSPSNKVTEKGKDVELRCDPISGHTALYWYRQSLGQGLEFLIYFQGNSAPDKSGLPSDRFSAERTGGSVSTLTIQRTQQEDSAVYLCASGGGRETQYFGPGTRLLVL.

The chain carries TRBV19 and TRBJ2-7; no firm D call. This CDR3 region has 15 residues. Trimming shortened V by 5 bases and J by 2 bases, and 16 bases separated the two germline ends. CDR1 is LNHDA, CDR2 SQIVND, per germline (reference sequence). CDR3 coding DNA: TGTGCCAGTAGTCCTCAGGCCCTATCACCCTACGAGCAGTACTTC. Translation gives CASSPQALSPYEQYF.

This chain connects TRBV6-5 to TRBJ1-1; 7 nucleotides align to TRBD1. This CDR3 contains 15 residues. Germline V CDR1 and CDR2: MNHEY, SVGAGI. Germline trimming cut 4 bases from V and 0 bases from J; bases unmatched to any gene: 5. The CDR3, as DNA: TGTGCCAGCAGTTCTAGGACAGGCATGAACACTGAAGCTTTCTTT. It is translated as CASSSRTGMNTEAFF.

This chain's CDR3 is CASSQASRNEQFF. The CDR3 region has the DNA TGTGCCAGCAGCCAAGCTAGCAGGAATGAGCAGTTCTTC. The chain is built from TRBV3-1 (or the pseudogene TRBV3-2) and TRBJ2-1; TRBD2 might be the D (5 bases). Germline V lookup: CDR1 LGHDT, CDR2 YNNKEL (reference sequence). The V end was cut by 1 base, the J end by 7 bases, with 8 bases between. CDR3 length equals 13 residues.

V and J are TRBV5-5 and TRBJ2-3, with a weak D call TRBD2 (6 bases). Germline V gene sequence: CDR1 SGHKS, CDR2 YYEKEE (reference sequence). The CDR3 has 18 amino acids. V was cut by 4 bases and J by 3 bases, with 24 bases left in between. The CDR3 bases are TGTGCCAGCAGCGAGAGCCTGAAATGGGGAGGTACAACAGATACGCAGTATTTT. Translating gives CASSESLKWGGTTDTQYF.

The count of this clone is one. The CDR3 reads CSARQEDTQYF. In nucleotides, the CDR3 is TGCAGTGCTAGACAAGAGGATACGCAGTATTTT. The chain carries TRBV20-1 and TRBJ2-3; D gene uncertain. The CDR3 loop spans 11 amino acids. Between the trimmed V and J ends, which lost 2 bases and 6 bases, there was a span of 6 bases. Per germline, CDR1 DFQATT and CDR2 SNEGSKA (reference sequence).

This rearrangement joins TRBV2 to TRBJ1-1; the D gene is possibly TRBD1 (5 bases). The length of the CDR3 is 15 residues. Per germline, CDR1 SNHLY and CDR2 FYNNEI. V was pared by 3 bases and J by 1 base, with 12 bases between. The CDR3 reads CASSDWGGENTEAFF. The CDR3 coding sequence is TGTGCCAGCAGTGATTGGGGGGGTGAGAACACTGAAGCTTTCTTT.

The V and J genes are TRBV6-5 and TRBJ1-1, with a possible D match to TRBD1 (5 bases). This CDR3 comprises 14 residues. Looked up from germline, CDR1 is MNHEY and CDR2 is SVGAGI. V lost 1 base and J lost 5, with 11 bases in between. The CDR3 here is CASSYWARATEAFF. The CDR3 nucleotides are TGTGCCAGCAGTTACTGGGCCAGGGCAACTGAAGCTTTCTTT.

V and J are TRBV11-2 and TRBJ2-7, with D possibly being TRBD1 (5 bases). V was pared by 3 bases and J by 2 bases, with 20 bases between. Germline V lookup: CDR1 SGHAT, CDR2 FQNNGV. This CDR3 comprises 17 residues. The DNA for the CDR3 is TGTGCCAGCAGCTTGGCAGGGATGTCTCTTAATACCTACGAGCAGTACTTC. Encoded protein: CASSLAGMSLNTYEQYF.

The chain recombines TRBV27 with TRBJ2-4, with 7 positions matching TRBD2. This CDR3 is 16 amino acids long. J was trimmed by 0 bases and V by 5 bases; bases with no gene match: 7. Per the germline V gene, CDR1 is MNHEY and CDR2 is SMNVEV (reference sequence). The DNA of the CDR3 is TGTGCCAGCAGTACGATTCGGGGGGTAGCCAAAAACATTCAGTACTTC. It is translated as CASSTIRGVAKNIQYF.

This chain links TRBV15 with TRBJ1-1, with 9 bases aligning to TRBD1. J lost 4 bases, V lost 3 bases, and 3 bases had no gene match. The CDR3 totals 14 residues. The germline V gene has CDR1 LNHNV and CDR2 YYDKDF (reference sequence). The CDR3 coding sequence is TGTGCCACCAGCAGGTCGACAGGGGGCACTGAAGCTTTCTTT. This gives the protein CATSRSTGGTEAFF.

CDR3 sequence: CASSPLTSSVGGLAYEQYF. The CDR3 region has the DNA TGCGCCAGCAGCCCTCTTACGTCTTCAGTGGGGGGGTTGGCCTACGAGCAGTACTTC. The chain links TRBV5-1 to TRBJ2-7, with 7 bases fitting TRBD2. The CDR3 spans 19 residues. The V and J ends lost 4 bases and 2 bases, in that order; junction bases with no gene match: 21. Germline CDR1 reads SGHRS; CDR2 reads YFSETQ. Variable domain in full (rest from reference TRBV5-1 and TRBJ2-7): KAGVTQTPRYLIKTRGQQVTLSCSPISGHRSVSWYQQTPGQGLQFLFEYFSETQRNKGNFPGRFSGRQFSNSRSEMNVSTLELGDSALYLCASSPLTSSVGGLAYEQYFGPGTRLTVT.

A few counts support this clone. The chain carries TRBV7-9 and TRBJ1-1; D perhaps matches TRBD1 (6 bases). The length of the CDR3 is 14 residues. V was shortened by 5 bases and J by 4 bases, with 14 bases between the two germline ends. Germline-derived CDR1 and CDR2 are SEHNR and FQNEAQ (reference sequence). The CDR3 loop is CASSTSGERTEAFF. The CDR3 nucleotides read TGTGCCAGCAGCACTTCAGGGGAACGCACTGAAGCTTTCTTT.

The CDR3 bases are TGTGCCAGCAGTCCCTTAGCTAACTATGGCTACACCTTC. It encodes CASSPLANYGYTF. The chain combines TRBV12-3 or TRBV12-4 with TRBJ1-2; D unresolved. CDR3 length: 13 amino acids. Trimming took 5 bases from V and 0 from J, leaving 7 bases between them.

This chain joins TRBV28 and TRBJ1-2, with 7 bases fitting TRBD1. The CDR3 covers 12 residues. Trimming cost V 5 bases and J 5 bases; bases outside gene matches: 2. CDR1 MDHEN and CDR2 SYDVKM come from the germline V gene. Here the CDR3 DNA reads TGTGCCAGCAGTGAGGGGGCGTATGGCTACACCTTC. Translation: CASSEGAYGYTF.

Only one count was recorded for this clone. The chain is built from TRBV9 and TRBJ1-6, with 9 bases matching TRBD1. This CDR3 spans 17 amino acids. After removal of 2 bases from V and 7 bases from J, the junction contained 10 bases not matched to a gene. The germline V gene encodes CDR1 SGDLS and CDR2 YYNGEE. CDR3 nucleotide sequence: TGTGCCAGCAGCGTCGAGGGGGGGACAGGGTGGAATTCACCCCTCCACTTT. This codes for CASSVEGGTGWNSPLHF.

The V gene is TRBV4-1, the J gene TRBJ2-3, with TRBD2 identical over 9 bases. Germline CDR1 reads MGHRA; CDR2 reads YSYEKL. V lost 1 base and J lost 1; bases outside the gene matches: 6. This CDR3 has 17 amino acids. The CDR3 sequence: CASSQGAAGGRTDTQYF. The DNA for the CDR3 is TGCGCCAGCAGCCAAGGGGCAGCGGGGGGCCGCACAGATACGCAGTATTTT.

The chain has TRBV6-1 and TRBJ2-1, with D perhaps TRBD2 (5 bases). V was trimmed by 1 base and J by 9 bases, leaving 16 bases between them. The V gene's germline CDR1 is MNHNS and CDR2 SASEGT. CDR3 size: 15 residues. As DNA, the CDR3 is TGTGCCAGCAGTGAAGTCCGGACTGGCCTCGCTGAGCAGTTCTTC. This sequence encodes CASSEVRTGLAEQFF.

This rearrangement joins TRBV3-1 (or the pseudogene TRBV3-2) to TRBJ2-3; TRBD1 agrees at 8 bases. The V gene end was trimmed by 1 base and the J gene end by 5 bases; junction bases not matched to a gene: 8. The CDR3 runs to 16 residues. Germline V gene data show CDR1 as LGHDT and CDR2 as YNNKEL (reference sequence). CDR3 bases: TGTGCCAGCAGCCAAGGTCCAGGGGGCGACGGAGATACGCAGTATTTT. Translating it yields CASSQGPGGDGDTQYF.

J is TRBJ2-5 and V is TRBV3-1 (or the pseudogene TRBV3-2); 8 nucleotides line up with TRBD1. Losses at the gene ends were 0 bases for V and 5 bases for J; bases not matched to a gene: 8. The CDR3 is made up of 16 amino acids. Germline CDR1 is LGHDT and CDR2 is YNNKEL (reference sequence). This CDR3 reads CASSQDPQGAGETQYF. The DNA for the CDR3 is TGTGCCAGCAGCCAAGATCCTCAGGGGGCTGGGGAGACCCAGTACTTC.

This sequence joins TRBV5-1 and TRBJ2-2, with a possible D match to TRBD1 (6 bases). V was shortened by 3 bases and J by 3 bases, with 12 bases between the two germline ends. This CDR3 is built from 15 residues. Looked up from germline, CDR1 is SGHRS and CDR2 is YFSETQ. The CDR3 spells CASSSHRVDTGELFF. The CDR3 nucleotides read TGCGCCAGCAGCTCACACAGGGTGGACACCGGGGAGCTGTTTTTT.

This clone has just one count. J is TRBJ1-4 and V is TRBV6-1; D is unclear. Trimming shortened V by 4 bases and J by 5 bases, and 20 bases separated the two germline ends. CDR3 size: 17 residues. Per the germline V gene, CDR1 is MNHNS and CDR2 is SASEGT. The CDR3 region has the DNA TGTGCCAGCAGTGTCACTCGGGATGTGGATTGGAATGAAAAACTGTTTTTT. Its protein is CASSVTRDVDWNEKLFF.

The chain is built from TRBV7-3 and TRBJ2-1, with D possibly being TRBD2 (6 bases). The V gene's germline CDR1 is SGHTA and CDR2 FQGTGA. V dropped 5 bases and J dropped 10 bases, with 15 bases sitting between them. CDR3 length: 13 residues. CDR3: CASSASLAGEQFF. The CDR3 bases are TGTGCCAGCAGCGCATCACTAGCTGGGGAGCAGTTCTTC.

The J gene is TRBJ2-7, the V gene TRBV14; perhaps TRBD2 as D (7 bases). In germline, CDR1 is SGHDN, CDR2 FVKESK. V lost 4 bases and J lost 3, with 16 bases in between. The length of the CDR3 is 15 residues. The CDR3 protein is CASSRRGAALYEQYF. The CDR3, as DNA: TGTGCCAGCAGCCGCCGGGGGGCCGCCCTCTACGAGCAGTACTTC.

V usage is TRBV19 and J usage is TRBJ2-7; D remains unclear. The CDR3 is 15 amino acids. Trimming left V 5 bases short and J 1 base short, with 15 bases between. In germline, CDR1 is LNHDA, CDR2 SQIVND (reference sequence). The CDR3 nucleotides read TGTGCCAGTAGTCCCCACACCATAAATTCCTACGAGCAGTACTTC. Translation: CASSPHTINSYEQYF.

This chain uses TRBV28 with TRBJ2-3; TRBD1 agrees at 7 bases. The CDR3 has 14 residues. CDR1 MDHEN and CDR2 SYDVKM come from the germline V gene. Unmatched junction bases numbered 8, after V lost 6 bases and J lost 5 bases. CDR3 sequence reads: CASSRQGLRDTQYF. DNA for the CDR3: TGTGCCAGCAGCCGACAGGGATTAAGAGATACGCAGTATTTT.